This T cell receptor (beta chain) was observed in a study of T cell responses to AZD1222 COVID-19 vaccine. This clone occurred once. Libraries were prepared by immunoSEQ multiplex PCR; TCRdb keeps only in-frame clonotypes and omits some of them. The data contain approximately 140,000 clones, 85% to 95% of them singletons. The CDR3 has 11 amino acids. Germline-derived CDR1 and CDR2 are LNHDA and SQIVND (reference sequence). The V end lost 7 bases, the J end lost 0 bases, and 3 bases lay between the germline ends. This receptor was taken from an adult in good health. V is TRBV19 and J is TRBJ1-1; D uncertain. This material consisted of peripheral blood, taken on day 0 of MenACWY control vaccination. CDR3 amino acids: CASNMNTEAFF. The CDR3 DNA sequence: TGTGCCAGTAACATGAACACTGAAGCTTTCTTT.